The source of this T cell receptor (beta chain) is a study of blood T cell repertoires in COVID-19. Study context: Sources were T cells, B-cell-depleted T cells, or PBMCs; the material itself was cDNA or gDNA.

Germline values: CDR1 SGDLS, CDR2 YYNGEE. Trimming pared 4 bases from V and 1 base from J, leaving 11 bases between. The CDR3 covers 14 residues. Generated by immunoSEQ multiplex PCR, the TCRdb table keeps only in-frame clones and is missing some. The sample lists approximately 82,000 clones; 80% to 90% were seen once. Sequences were obtained from peripheral blood. The receptor's source is a human donor in a cohort sampled during active COVID-19. The chain joins TRBV9 to TRBJ1-1; D not certain. The CDR3 sequence is CASSIRGGNTEAFF. CDR3 coding DNA: TGTGCCAGCAGCATCCGGGGAGGGAACACTGAAGCTTTCTTT.